These 6 T cell receptor beta chains were sequenced from one sample in a study of blood T cell repertoires in COVID-19. Assay: immunoSEQ multiplex PCR; the TCRdb copy retains only in-frame clones and omits some. This sample has 100,000 to 150,000 clones, with around four fifths found just once. Input material: peripheral blood. The receptors stem from a man in his sixties with acute or convalescent COVID-19.

J is TRBJ1-2 and V is TRBV6-5; D gene ambiguous. CDR1 MNHEY and CDR2 SVGAGI come from the germline V gene. The CDR3 has 14 residues. Trimming shortened V by 6 bases and J by 0 bases, and 11 bases separated the two germline ends. Here the CDR3 reads CASSRIQTNYGYTF. The CDR3 DNA reads TGTGCCAGCAGCAGGATTCAGACTAACTATGGCTACACCTTC.

J is TRBJ2-3 and V is TRBV7-3; a weak D match, TRBD2 (6 bases). Trimming removed 2 bases at V and 10 bases at J, with 13 bases between. This CDR3 is built from 13 residues. The germline CDR1 and CDR2 sequences are SGHTA and FQGTGA. CDR3 in DNA: TGTGCCAGCAGCTTAGCGGGGAGTTATCCGCAGTATTTT. Translating it yields CASSLAGSYPQYF.

The rearrangement uses TRBV5-1 and TRBJ1-2; 10 nucleotides align to TRBD1. Germline V gene lookup returns CDR1 SGHRS and CDR2 YFSETQ. The J segment lost 8 bases and the V segment lost 4 bases, leaving 14 bases of the junction unmatched. The CDR3 contains 16 residues. The CDR3 nucleotides are TGCGCCAGCAGCCTGCAACCCGGGACAGGGGAGTTCGGCTACACCTTC. This gives the protein CASSLQPGTGEFGYTF. The full variable domain, rest sourced from reference TRBV5-1 and TRBJ1-2, is KAGVTQTPRYLIKTRGQQVTLSCSPISGHRSVSWYQQTPGQGLQFLFEYFSETQRNKGNFPGRFSGRQFSNSRSEMNVSTLELGDSALYLCASSLQPGTGEFGYTFGSGTRLTVV.

V and J are TRBV28 and TRBJ1-4, with D perhaps matching TRBD1 (5 bases). The V end was cut by 5 bases, the J end by 7 bases, with 17 bases between. The CDR3 totals 15 residues. From germline, CDR1 is MDHEN and CDR2 SYDVKM. CDR3 amino acids: CASSRGGAGGEKLFF. As DNA, the CDR3 is TGTGCCAGCAGTCGAGGTGGGGCCGGGGGTGAAAAACTGTTTTTT.

On this clone itself: Within the sample, other DNA sequences also encode this same CDR3. This sequence joins TRBV5-4 and TRBJ1-1, with D maybe TRBD1 (5 bases). Per the germline V gene, CDR1 is SGHNT and CDR2 is YYREEE (reference sequence). The length of the CDR3 is 15 residues. V was shortened by 1 base and J by 1 base, with 11 bases between the two germline ends. CDR3 DNA sequence: TGTGCCAGCAGCTTGTTCGTGCAGGGGAACACTGAAGCTTTCTTT. It codes for CASSLFVQGNTEAFF.

The chain is built from TRBV10-3 and TRBJ1-3; D not resolved. Trimming took 10 bases from V and 0 from J, leaving 13 bases between them. The CDR3 is made up of 14 amino acids. Looked up from germline, CDR1 is ENHRY and CDR2 is SYGVKD. DNA of the CDR3: TGTGCCACCACAGAAACGAGCTCTGGAAACACCATATATTTT. This encodes CATTETSSGNTIYF.